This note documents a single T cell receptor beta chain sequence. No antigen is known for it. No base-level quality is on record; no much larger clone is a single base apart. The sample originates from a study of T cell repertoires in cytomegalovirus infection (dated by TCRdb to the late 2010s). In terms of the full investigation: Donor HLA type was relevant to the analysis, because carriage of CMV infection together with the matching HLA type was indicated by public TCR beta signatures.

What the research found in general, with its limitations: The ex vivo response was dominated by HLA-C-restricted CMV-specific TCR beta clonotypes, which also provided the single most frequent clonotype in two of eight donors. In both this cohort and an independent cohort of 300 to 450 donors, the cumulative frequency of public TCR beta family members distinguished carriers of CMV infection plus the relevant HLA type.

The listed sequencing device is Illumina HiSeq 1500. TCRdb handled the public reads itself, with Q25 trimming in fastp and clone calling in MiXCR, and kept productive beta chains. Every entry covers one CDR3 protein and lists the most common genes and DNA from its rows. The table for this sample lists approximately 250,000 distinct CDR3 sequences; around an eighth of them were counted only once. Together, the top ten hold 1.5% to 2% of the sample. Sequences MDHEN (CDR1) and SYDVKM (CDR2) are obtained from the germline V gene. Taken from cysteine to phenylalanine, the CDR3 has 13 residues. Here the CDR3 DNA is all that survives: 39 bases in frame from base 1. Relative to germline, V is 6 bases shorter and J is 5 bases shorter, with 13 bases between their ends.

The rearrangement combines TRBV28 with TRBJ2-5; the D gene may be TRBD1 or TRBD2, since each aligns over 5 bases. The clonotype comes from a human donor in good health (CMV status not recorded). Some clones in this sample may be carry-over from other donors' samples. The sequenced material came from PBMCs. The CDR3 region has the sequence CASRGPPGETQYF. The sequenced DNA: TGTGCCAGCAGGGGACCTCCGGGGGAGACCCAGTACTTC.